This T cell receptor (beta chain) was found in a study of healthy donors' naive CD4 and CD8 T cells. Sorting defined naive CD4+ as CD4+CD8-CD45RO-CD45RA+ and naive CD8+ as CD8+CD4-CD45RA+CD27bright. Germline loops: CDR1 MNHEY, CDR2 SVGAGI. The V end lost 5 bases, the J end lost 3 bases, and 10 bases lay between the germline ends. This CDR3 has 13 residues. Starting from around 500 ng of total RNA, TCR libraries were made with linear amplification. TCRdb independently ran MiXCR on the reads; one entry per CDR3 protein. The table has approximately 200,000 distinct CDR3 sequences, about 76% seen once; the top ten hold roughly 2.3%.

The sequence derives from a pool of human donors in good health; the sample pools cells from several healthy donors. J is TRBJ2-5 and V is TRBV6-5; D is unclear. Sequenced sample: naive CD4+ and CD8+ T cells sorted from blood, pooled from several donors. The CDR3 coding sequence is TGTGCCAGCAGTGCATCCTACGAAGAGACCCAGTACTTC. Protein: CASSASYEETQYF.